The clone carrying this T cell receptor beta chain was picked up a small number of times. The antigen remains unidentified. The data were taken from a study of response to subunit inactivated influenza vaccine. Overall study results and limits: It was suggested by the authors that few new T cells are recruited by each seasonal influenza vaccination.

The CDR3 is made up of 17 amino acids. V lost 0 bases and J lost 4, with 16 bases in between. Germline V gene data show CDR1 as ENHRY and CDR2 as SYGVKD. TCRdb reprocessed the RT-PCR reads with MiXCR, giving one entry per CDR3 protein. Of a few hundred thousand distinct CDR3 sequences listed, about 15% were seen once; the top ten hold around 10%. The chain carries TRBV10-3 and TRBJ1-3; D gene unclear. The sequences come from PBMCs from blood, collected 11 to 12 days after vaccination. The sequence was obtained from a man aged 50-60 years who received an inactivated influenza vaccine. CDR3 nucleotides: TGTGCCATCAGTGAGTCGCGGAGGTCCTCTGGGGGAAACACCATATATTTT. Translating it yields CAISESRRSSGGNTIYF.